Below, one T cell receptor beta chain is given with its context. The antigen remains unidentified. This specimen comes from a study of shared clonotypes between healthy human individuals. Findings of the study overall: For sorted subsets, rarefaction showed incomplete sequencing despite large depth. Approximately 5.3% was the fraction of naive CD4 clonotypes found shared across several donors.

Assay runs were performed at deep level. The method was immunoSEQ multiplex PCR; TCRdb's version includes in-frame clones alone and lacks a portion of them. The sample yields about 700,000 clones, about 91% seen once. With 7 bases removed from V and 4 bases from J, the gap between germline ends came to 12 bases. Germline V CDR1 and CDR2: ENHRY, SYGVKD. The CDR3 has 13 residues. It was CD45RO-negative cells, positively selected for CCR7, that made up naive CD8 cells, with terminally differentiated effector memory CD45RA+ cells excluded. The chain links TRBV10-3 to TRBJ2-3, with D perhaps matching TRBD1 (6 bases). The sample consisted of naive CD8+ T cells sorted from blood. The source is a man aged 25-45 years in good health. CDR3 sequence (DNA): TGTGCCATCAACGGGGACACCCCAGATACGCAGTATTTT. This encodes CAINGDTPDTQYF.